This entry lists 18 T cell receptor beta chains sequenced from one sample in a study of blood T cell repertoires in COVID-19. TCRdb's copy holds only in-frame clones and misses some; the assay was immunoSEQ multiplex PCR. The sample lists over 200,000 clones, about nine tenths occurring once. Sequenced material: peripheral blood. These receptors all stem from an older woman with acute or convalescent COVID-19.

The V call is TRBV27, the J call TRBJ1-1; 7 positions match TRBD1. Trimming took 6 bases from V and 5 from J; bases not matched to a gene: 9. Germline-derived CDR1 and CDR2 are MNHEY and SMNVEV (reference sequence). This CDR3 has 14 residues. CDR3 region: CASRTTGFGTEAFF. CDR3 nucleotides: TGTGCCAGCAGAACGACAGGGTTCGGGACTGAAGCTTTCTTT.

Written as DNA, the CDR3 is TGCGCCAGCAGCCTTTACGGGGACAGCTACTATGGCTACACCTTC. Translating it yields CASSLYGDSYYGYTF. J is TRBJ1-2 and V is TRBV5-1, with TRBD1 matching over 7 bases. J was trimmed by 3 bases and V by 4 bases; bases with no gene match: 9. This CDR3 contains 15 residues. Germline V lookup: CDR1 SGHRS, CDR2 YFSETQ.

The rearrangement uses TRBV5-1 and TRBJ2-3; D is ambiguous. Germline V lookup: CDR1 SGHRS, CDR2 YFSETQ. The ends were cut back, 5 bases at V and 2 bases at J, with 12 bases in the middle. The CDR3 is 14 amino acids. The CDR3 nucleotides are TGCGCCAGCAGATTAGCCCTACTCACAGATACGCAGTATTTT. This translates into CASRLALLTDTQYF.

CDR3 sequence (DNA): TGTGCCAGCAGCAGGGGAAGCGAAAAACTGTTTTTT. Protein sequence: CASSRGSEKLFF. The J gene is TRBJ1-4, the V gene TRBV9, with D possibly matching TRBD1 (5 bases). There are 12 residues in the CDR3. CDR1 is SGDLS and CDR2 is YYNGEE in the germline V gene. Trimming left V 4 bases short and J 8 bases short, with 9 bases between.

Of note for this clone: This sample also contains other DNA sequences that code for the same CDR3. The V and J genes are TRBV7-3 and TRBJ2-3, with D unclear. Trimming stripped 2 bases from V and 0 bases from J, with 6 bases between. Germline loops: CDR1 SGHTA, CDR2 FQGTGA. There are 14 residues in the CDR3. The CDR3 DNA is TGTGCCAGCAGCTTAGGTACTAGCACAGATACGCAGTATTTT. It translates to CASSLGTSTDTQYF.

This chain links TRBV28 with TRBJ1-2, with 10 nucleotides matching TRBD1. Per germline, CDR1 MDHEN and CDR2 SYDVKM. The V segment lost 2 bases and the J segment 8 bases; nucleotides outside the gene matches: 8. CDR3 size: 15 residues. CDR3 sequence reads: CASSLPWGQGKGYTF. The CDR3 nucleotides are TGTGCCAGCAGTTTACCATGGGGACAGGGGAAAGGCTACACCTTC.

This clone was counted a single time. The CDR3 spells CASSYEGELFF. The CDR3 DNA follows: TGTGCCAGCAGCTACGAAGGGGAGCTGTTTTTT. The rearrangement links TRBV28 to TRBJ2-2; D call uncertain. CDR3 size: 11 residues. The germline CDR1 and CDR2 sequences are MDHEN and SYDVKM. V lost 6 bases and J lost 8, with 7 bases in between. The full variable domain, with the rest looked up from reference TRBV28 and TRBJ2-2, is DVKVTQSSRYLVKRTGEKVFLECVQDMDHENMFWYRQDPGLGLRLIYFSYDVKMKEKGDIPEGYSVSREKKERFSLILESASTNQTSMYLCASSYEGELFFGEGSRLTVL.

The CDR3 spells CASSPRGNTEAFF. The CDR3 nucleotides read TGTGCCAGCTCACCTAGGGGGAACACTGAAGCTTTCTTT. The chain links TRBV18 to TRBJ1-1; TRBD1 might be the D (5 bases). The CDR3 covers 13 residues. V was shortened by 3 bases and J by 1 base, with 6 bases between the two germline ends. CDR1 is KGHSH, CDR2 LQKENI, per germline.

This chain links TRBV29-1 with TRBJ2-1, with TRBD1 as a possible D gene (5 bases). Germline V gene data show CDR1 as SQVTM and CDR2 as ANQGSEA. The CDR3 runs 12 residues. Trimming removed 4 bases at V and 7 bases at J, with 11 bases between. This CDR3 reads CSVVGQSNEQFF. In DNA form, the CDR3 reads TGCAGCGTTGTGGGGCAGTCGAATGAGCAGTTCTTC.

The genes are TRBV28 and TRBJ1-2, with 7 bases that match TRBD1. The CDR3 covers 16 residues. With V trimmed by 6 bases and J by 4 bases, 14 bases remained unmatched. Germline CDR1 and CDR2: MDHEN and SYDVKM. CDR3: CASSPPRGGAVYGYTF. The DNA of the CDR3 is TGTGCCAGCAGCCCCCCTAGAGGGGGCGCGGTCTATGGCTACACCTTC.

The CDR3 nucleotides read TGTGCCAGCAGCTTCGGGACAGGGGCGCGAGGTCAGCCCCAGCATTTT. Protein sequence: CASSFGTGARGQPQHF. The gene calls are TRBV7-8 and TRBJ1-5, with 10 bases matching TRBD1. The germline V gene has CDR1 SGHVS and CDR2 FQNEAQ. Trimming cost V 3 bases and J 6 bases; bases outside gene matches: 8. The CDR3 covers 16 residues.

The chain uses TRBV19 and TRBJ1-5; 8 bases line up with TRBD1. The trim removed 1 base at V and 7 bases at J, leaving 9 bases unmatched. CDR1 is LNHDA and CDR2 is SQIVND in the germline V gene (reference sequence). This CDR3 comprises 16 residues. The CDR3 here is CASSIGVGQGAQPQHF. The CDR3 nucleotides are TGTGCCAGTAGTATAGGGGTTGGGCAGGGGGCGCAGCCCCAGCATTTT.

The chain couples TRBV2 to TRBJ1-4; maybe TRBD1 (5 bases). V gave up 6 bases and J gave up 7 bases, with 12 bases separating them. Germline V gene sequence: CDR1 SNHLY, CDR2 FYNNEI. The CDR3 length is 13 residues. DNA of the CDR3: TGTGCCAGCAGAAAACAGGAAAGTGAAAAACTGTTTTTT. Its protein is CASRKQESEKLFF.

This chain joins TRBV18 and TRBJ2-1, with TRBD1 matching 10 bases. CDR1 and CDR2 from the germline V gene are KGHSH and LQKENI. The CDR3 covers 15 residues. V shed 4 bases, J shed 6 bases, and the junction held 6 bases outside the gene matches. CDR3 protein: CASSLGQGTFNEQFF. In DNA form, the CDR3 reads TGTGCCAGCTCACTGGGACAGGGGACTTTCAATGAGCAGTTCTTC.

V gene TRBV29-1 combines with J gene TRBJ2-5, with D possibly matching TRBD2 (7 bases). Germline values: CDR1 SQVTM, CDR2 ANQGSEA. The CDR3 extends over 13 amino acids. V gave up 3 bases and J gave up 3 bases, with 11 bases separating them. DNA for the CDR3: TGCAGCGTTGATCGGGGGGCCGAAGAGACCCAGTACTTC. This gives the protein CSVDRGAEETQYF.

This rearrangement joins TRBV4-2 to TRBJ1-2, with a possible D match to TRBD1 (5 bases). Trimming pared 0 bases from V and 4 bases from J, leaving 12 bases between. This CDR3 is 15 amino acids long. Germline V CDR1 and CDR2: LGHNA, YNFKEQ. The CDR3 spells CASSQDVGDFYGYTF. CDR3 sequence (DNA): TGTGCCAGCAGCCAAGATGTCGGGGACTTCTATGGCTACACCTTC.

This clone was seen once. The junction does not match germline at one end; this may be a read error. This chain uses TRBV19 with TRBJ2-7, with TRBD1 matching over 8 bases. Germline CDR1 is LNHDA and CDR2 is SQIVND (reference sequence). The CDR3 loop spans 13 amino acids. The CDR3 here is CASSSTGATKLCF. Here the CDR3 DNA reads TGTGCCAGTAGTTCGACAGGGGCTACGAAGTTGTGCTTC.

V and J are TRBV19 and TRBJ1-5; 12 bases map to TRBD1. V shed 4 bases and J 7 bases; nucleotides not matched to a gene: 5. Germline loops: CDR1 LNHDA, CDR2 SQIVND (reference sequence). The CDR3 consists of 15 residues. CDR3 sequence: CASSKGTGGLQPQHF. CDR3 DNA sequence: TGTGCCAGTAGTAAGGGGACAGGGGGCTTGCAGCCCCAGCATTTT.